This entry describes one T cell receptor beta chain. The antigen is not known. The sample comes from a study of cytomegalovirus exposure and HLA in healthy donors. Study overall: HLA-typed donors were the source of around 85 million unique TCRs held in an early data release. The study's findings and limits: Sequence variants that were highly shared formed a cluster that was likely a sequencing artifact. The study flagged around 160 TCR beta chains as cytomegalovirus-associated.

PCR was performed using 60 Vbeta and 13 Jbeta primers. Some clones are missing from TCRdb's copy, which holds only in-frame ones; the method was immunoSEQ multiplex PCR. Among 70,000 or so clones listed, 70% to 80% were seen once. This CDR3 is built from 12 residues. CDR1 is SGHDT, CDR2 YYEEEE, per germline. Trimming removed 0 bases from V and 9 bases from J; junction bases left unmatched: 2. The chain joins TRBV5-6 to TRBJ1-1; 7 nucleotides line up with TRBD1. Sequenced input: PBMCs. The origin of this receptor is a young man in good health and CMV-seropositive. This CDR3 reads CASSLGDSKAFF. CDR3 nucleotide sequence: TGTGCCAGCAGCTTGGGGGACAGCAAAGCTTTCTTT. Full variable domain (rest looked up from reference TRBV5-6 and TRBJ1-1): DAGVTQSPTHLIKTRGQQVTLRCSPKSGHDTVSWYQQALGQGPQFIFQYYEEEERQRGNFPDRFSGHQFPNYSSELNVNALLLGDSALYLCASSLGDSKAFFGQGTRLTVV.